The 26 T cell receptor beta chains given below trace back to one sample, sequenced in a study of CD8 T cells in Susac syndrome (dated by TCRdb to the late 2010s). Library prep was done by the immunoSEQ multiplex PCR assay. RNA was extracted with the RNeasy kit and 0.5 to 1 ug was reverse transcribed using random hexamers. TCRdb redid the processing of the public reads, applying fastp at Q25 and MiXCR, and retained in-frame beta chains. Records with the same CDR3 protein are collapsed into one entry carrying the most frequent genes and DNA. Present in this sample are roughly 200,000 distinct CDR3 sequences, roughly 94% of which were seen just once. In total, the top ten clones hold about 0.095% of the sample. The sequencing input was CD4+ T cells from PBMCs. The receptors were gathered from a human donor in good health.

This clonotype was detected once. This chain's CDR3 is CASRTGSAGGDEQYV. As DNA, the CDR3 is TGTGCCAGCAGAACCGGGTCGGCGGGAGGGGACGAGCAGTACGTC. The rearrangement links TRBV28 to TRBJ2-7, with 9 bases matching TRBD2. This CDR3 is built from 15 residues. The J segment lost 5 bases and the V segment lost 6 bases, leaving 11 bases of the junction unmatched. CDR1 and CDR2 (germline): MDHEN, SYDVKM.

The V and J genes are TRBV5-4 and TRBJ2-7, with 11 positions matching TRBD2. Looked up from germline, CDR1 is SGHNT and CDR2 is YYREEE (reference sequence). The CDR3 runs to 13 residues. In nucleotides, the CDR3 is TGTAAACTAACTAGCGGGAGATGCTACGAGCAGTACGTC. Its translation: CKLTSGRCYEQYV.

This chain connects TRBV3-1 to TRBJ1-1, with 7 positions matching TRBD1. This CDR3 comprises 16 residues. The J segment lost 5 bases and the V segment lost 4 bases, leaving 13 bases of the junction unmatched. Germline V gene data show CDR1 as LGHDT and CDR2 as YNNKEL (reference sequence). The CDR3 loop is CASSPYGRGPGTEAFF. CDR3 sequence (DNA): TGTGCCAGCAGCCCCTACGGGAGGGGGCCGGGGACTGAAGCTTTCTTT.

The rearrangement uses TRBV28 and TRBJ2-1, with 9 nucleotides matching TRBD1. This CDR3 region has 14 residues. V was pared by 6 bases and J by 8 bases, with 8 bases of the junction left unmatched. Germline values: CDR1 MDHEN, CDR2 SYDVKM. CDR3 coding DNA: TGTGCCAGCAGGGGGACAGGGAGGGGACATGAGCAGTTCTTC. Translation gives CASRGTGRGHEQFF.

The chain joins TRBV27 to TRBJ2-1; TRBD2 agrees at 16 bases. This CDR3 is built from 16 residues. Germline-derived CDR1 and CDR2 are MNHEY and SMNVEV (reference sequence). Trimming at V came to 7 bases and at J to 10 bases, leaving 10 bases not matched to a gene. DNA for the CDR3: TGTGCCAGCACAAATGCTAGGGGACTAGCGGGAGGGGAGCAGTTCTTC. This translates into CASTNARGLAGGEQFF.

The gene calls are TRBV20-1 and TRBJ1-3, with D possibly TRBD1 on 6 matching bases. Germline CDR1 is DFQATT and CDR2 is SNEGSKA (reference sequence). Between the trimmed V and J ends, which lost 4 bases and 8 bases, there was a span of 9 bases. The CDR3 consists of 11 residues. The CDR3 loop reads CSANQGYTIYF. DNA for the CDR3: TGCAGTGCTAACCAGGGGTACACCATATATTTT.

The gene calls are TRBV12-3 or TRBV12-4 and TRBJ2-5; a weak D match, TRBD1 (6 bases). V lost 6 bases and J 5 bases, leaving 19 bases between the germline ends. This CDR3 comprises 15 residues. The CDR3 loop reads CASSPGDTGWETQYF. The CDR3 DNA is TGTGCCAGCAGCCCCGGGGACACCGGGTGGGAGACCCAGTACTTC.

The chain has TRBV2 and TRBJ1-2, with D unclear. Trimming pared 6 bases from V and 7 bases from J, leaving 15 bases between. CDR1 SNHLY and CDR2 FYNNEI come from the germline V gene. This CDR3 is built from 13 residues. The DNA of the CDR3 is TGTGCCAGCAGGACCCTGCCCCTGGCTGGCTACACCTTC. As protein: CASRTLPLAGYTF.

The chain combines TRBV5-1 with TRBJ2-6, with TRBD1 identical over 11 bases. Germline CDR1 is SGHRS and CDR2 is YFSETQ. The CDR3 is 17 amino acids. V trimming: 0 bases; J trimming: 2 bases; junction bases outside the gene matches: 1. DNA for the CDR3: TGCGCCAGCAGCTTGGAGGGACAGGGGGCTGGGGCCAACGTCCTGACTTTC. It encodes CASSLEGQGAGANVLTF.

V usage is TRBV6-1 and J usage is TRBJ1-5; D remains unclear. Germline V gives CDR1 MNHNS, CDR2 SASEGT. The V and J ends lost 0 bases and 9 bases respectively, with 6 bases between them. The length of the CDR3 is 12 residues. The DNA for the CDR3 is TGTGCCAGCAGTGAAGCGCCCGGGCCCCAGCATTTT. Its protein product is CASSEAPGPQHF.

The chain couples TRBV7-9 to TRBJ2-2; D is possibly TRBD2 (6 bases). V was clipped by 8 bases and J by 3 bases, with 10 bases between them. The CDR3 loop spans 13 amino acids. CDR1 and CDR2 (germline): SEHNR, FQNEAQ (reference sequence). CDR3: CASGGEDTGELFF. Here the CDR3 DNA reads TGTGCCAGCGGCGGGGAGGACACCGGGGAGCTGTTTTTT.

V gene TRBV25-1 combines with J gene TRBJ2-1, with D maybe TRBD2 (6 bases). The V gene's germline CDR1 is MGHDK and CDR2 SYGVNS. The V gene lost 3 bases and the J gene lost 3 bases, with 9 bases spanning the gap. The CDR3 spans 14 residues. CDR3 DNA sequence: TGTGCCAGCAGTGATTCGCGGGGCTACAATGAGCAGTTCTTC. Its protein product is CASSDSRGYNEQFF.

J is TRBJ2-1 and V is TRBV7-9; TRBD2 is a possible D gene (5 bases). Trimming shortened V by 3 bases and J by 5 bases, and 8 bases separated the two germline ends. This CDR3 contains 13 residues. Per germline, CDR1 SEHNR and CDR2 FQNEAQ (reference sequence). This CDR3 is CASSFGENNEQFF. For the CDR3, the DNA is TGTGCCAGCAGCTTTGGGGAGAACAATGAGCAGTTCTTC.

This clonotype was detected once. The chain's CDR3 is CASSLGIPTEAFF. The CDR3 coding sequence is TGTGCCAGCAGTTTAGGCATCCCCACGGAAGCTTTCTTT. The gene calls are TRBV12-3 or TRBV12-4 and TRBJ1-1; D ambiguous. Trimming took off 1 base at V and 8 bases at J, with 11 bases between the two ends. The CDR3 totals 13 residues.

This chain connects TRBV28 to TRBJ2-3; 8 bases line up with TRBD1. Germline V gene sequence: CDR1 MDHEN, CDR2 SYDVKM. The junction had 8 bases not matched to a gene; V was cut back by 10 bases and J by 5 bases. The CDR3 is 13 amino acids. The CDR3 loop reads CATIGQGRDTQYF. For the CDR3, the DNA is TGTGCCACCATAGGACAGGGCCGAGATACGCAGTATTTT.

In nucleotides, the CDR3 is TGTGCCAGCAGCATGAGAGGCGGCGAGCAGTACGTC. Protein sequence: CASSMRGGEQYV. The chain couples TRBV28 to TRBJ2-7; no firm D call. The V and J ends lost 6 bases and 6 bases respectively, with 12 bases between them. The germline V gene encodes CDR1 MDHEN and CDR2 SYDVKM. The CDR3 covers 12 residues.

The chain combines TRBV3-1 with TRBJ1-6; D gene unclear. Germline CDR1 is LGHDT and CDR2 is YNNKEL (reference sequence). The CDR3 loop spans 14 amino acids. The V end was cut by 4 bases, the J end by 7 bases, with 11 bases between. Written as DNA, the CDR3 is TGTGCCAGCAGCCTCGGGGTCAGCAATTCACCCCTCCACTTT. Protein: CASSLGVSNSPLHF.

The J gene is TRBJ2-7, the V gene TRBV5-1, with TRBD1 identical over 10 bases. The CDR3 runs 15 residues. Losses at the gene ends were 4 bases for V and 3 bases for J; bases not matched to a gene: 7. CDR1 is SGHRS, CDR2 YFSETQ, per germline. The CDR3 DNA follows: TGCGCCAGCAGCGCTACCGGGACAGGGGTCTACGAGCAGTACTTC. Protein product: CASSATGTGVYEQYF.

The chain joins TRBV2 to TRBJ1-2, with D perhaps matching TRBD1 (5 bases). Trimming took 5 bases from V and 8 from J, leaving 15 bases between them. CDR3 size: 13 residues. Per the germline V gene, CDR1 is SNHLY and CDR2 is FYNNEI. This CDR3 reads CASSWDRRRGYTF. The CDR3 DNA reads as TGTGCCAGCAGTTGGGACCGTCGTCGGGGCTACACCTTC.

This chain links TRBV18 with TRBJ2-7, with 7 bases aligning to TRBD2. CDR1 KGHSH and CDR2 LQKENI come from the germline V gene. CDR3 length equals 15 residues. With 5 bases clipped from V and 0 bases from J, the junction kept 7 bases outside the gene matches. The CDR3 nucleotides read TGTGCCAGCTCATCACTAGCGAGTAGCTCCTACGAGCAGTACGTC. As protein: CASSSLASSSYEQYV.

The rearrangement joins TRBV29-1 to TRBJ2-5; 14 nucleotides align to TRBD2. Per the germline V gene, CDR1 is SQVTM and CDR2 is ANQGSEA. This CDR3 region has 13 residues. The ends lost 6 bases at V and 7 bases at J; junction bases unmatched: 4. The CDR3 sequence is CSVGTSGSLTQYF. The CDR3 bases are TGCAGCGTCGGGACTAGCGGGAGCCTGACCCAGTACTTC.

The rearrangement links TRBV24-1 to TRBJ2-3, with TRBD1 matching over 11 bases. The CDR3 consists of 13 residues. Losses at the gene ends were 7 bases for V and 6 bases for J; bases not matched to a gene: 2. Germline CDR1 and CDR2: KGHDR and SFDVKD. The CDR3 reads CATRRTGGDTQYF. CDR3 in DNA: TGTGCCACCAGGAGGACAGGGGGCGATACGCAGTATTTT.

The gene calls are TRBV30 and TRBJ1-1; the D gene is possibly TRBD1 (5 bases). V lost 7 bases to trimming and J lost 1 base, with 28 bases between them. CDR3 length: 18 amino acids. CDR1 and CDR2 from the germline V gene are GTSNPN and SVGIG (reference sequence). The CDR3 DNA reads as TGTGCCTCCCTGAGGGCTAGGGACGGGCCTCATGGGAACACTGAAGCTTTCTTT. This sequence encodes CASLRARDGPHGNTEAFF.

The J gene is TRBJ2-3, the V gene TRBV6-6; tentatively, D is TRBD1 or TRBD2 (5 bases each). CDR1 is MNHNY, CDR2 SVGAGI, per germline (reference sequence). The CDR3 spans 13 residues. V gave up 8 bases and J gave up 2 bases, with 11 bases separating them. The CDR3 bases are TGTGCCAGCGATACGGGACCCACAGATACGCAGTATTTT. It translates to CASDTGPTDTQYF.

This clonotype was found a few times. The V and J genes are TRBV14 and TRBJ2-7, with a possible D match to TRBD1 (5 bases). V was trimmed by 1 base and J by 2 bases, leaving 9 bases between them. Germline CDR1 reads SGHDN; CDR2 reads FVKESK. The CDR3 is 14 residues long. DNA for the CDR3: TGTGCCAGCAGCCAAGGGGCAGGGACCTACGAGCAGTACGTC. Translated: CASSQGAGTYEQYV.

The chain joins TRBV6-6 to TRBJ1-2; the D is unclear. The V gene lost 5 bases and the J gene lost 0 bases, with 4 bases spanning the gap. Per germline, CDR1 MNHNY and CDR2 SVGAGI (reference sequence). This CDR3 contains 12 residues. The CDR3 here is CASSPTNYGYTF. The DNA of the CDR3 is TGTGCCAGCAGTCCGACTAACTATGGCTACACCTTC.